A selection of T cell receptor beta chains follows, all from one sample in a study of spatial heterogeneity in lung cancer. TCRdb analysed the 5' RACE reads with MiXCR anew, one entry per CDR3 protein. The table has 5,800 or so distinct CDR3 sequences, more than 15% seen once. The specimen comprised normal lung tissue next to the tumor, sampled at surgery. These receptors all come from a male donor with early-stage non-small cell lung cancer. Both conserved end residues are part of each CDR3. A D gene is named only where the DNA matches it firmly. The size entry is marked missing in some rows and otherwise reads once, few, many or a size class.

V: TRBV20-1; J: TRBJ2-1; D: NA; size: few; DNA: TGCAGTGCCCCGTCGGAGACCTACAATGAGCAGTTCTTC; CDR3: CSAPSETYNEQFF
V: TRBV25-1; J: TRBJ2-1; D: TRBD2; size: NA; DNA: TGTGCCAGCAGTGCTACTAGCGGGAGGACCTACAATGAGCAGTTCTTC; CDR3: CASSATSGRTYNEQFF
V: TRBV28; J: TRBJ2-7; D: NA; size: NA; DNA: TGTGCCAGCAGTACCACCCTCCGGGGATGGGATGGAGAGCAGTACTTC; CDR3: CASSTTLRGWDGEQYF
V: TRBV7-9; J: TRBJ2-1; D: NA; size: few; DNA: TGTGCCAGCAGCTTAGGACTTGACAATGAGCAGTTCTTC; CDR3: CASSLGLDNEQFF
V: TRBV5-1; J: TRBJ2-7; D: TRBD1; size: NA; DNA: TGCGCCAGCAGCTTGACAGGGGCGGACGAGCAGTACTTC; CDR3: CASSLTGADEQYF
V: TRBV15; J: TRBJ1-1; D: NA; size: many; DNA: TGTGCCACCAGCAGCGGACGACTGAACACTGAAGCTTTCTTT; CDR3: CATSSGRLNTEAFF
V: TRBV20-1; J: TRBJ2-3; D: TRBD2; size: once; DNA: TGCAGTGCTAGAGATGTAACTAGCGGGAATGGAGATACGCAGTATTTT; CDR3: CSARDVTSGNGDTQYF
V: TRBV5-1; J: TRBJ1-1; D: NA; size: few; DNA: TGCGCCAGCAGCTTGGGTCAGGCGCCGAACACTGAAGCTTTCTTT; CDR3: CASSLGQAPNTEAFF
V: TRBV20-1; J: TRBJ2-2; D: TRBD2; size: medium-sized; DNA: TGCAGTGCGCCCGATAGCGGGAGGGCGCGAAACACCGGGGAGCTGTTTTTT; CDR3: CSAPDSGRARNTGELFF
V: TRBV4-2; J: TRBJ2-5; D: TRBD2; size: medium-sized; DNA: TGTGCCAGCAGCCAAAGGCTAGCGGAAGAGACCCAGTACTTC; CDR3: CASSQRLAEETQYF
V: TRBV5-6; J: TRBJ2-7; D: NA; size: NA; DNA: TGTGCCAGCAGCTTCAATCCGGGACGGATAACCTACGAGCAGTACTTC; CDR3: CASSFNPGRITYEQYF
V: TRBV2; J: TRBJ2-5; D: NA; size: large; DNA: TGTGCCAGCAGTGAAGCCAGGTTGAAGACCCAGTACTTC; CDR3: CASSEARLKTQYF
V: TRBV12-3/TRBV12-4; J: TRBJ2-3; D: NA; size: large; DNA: TGTGCCAGCAGTTTGAGGAGGGAACAGAGCACAGATACGCAGTATTTT; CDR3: CASSLRREQSTDTQYF
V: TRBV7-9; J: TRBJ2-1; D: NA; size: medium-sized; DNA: TGTGCCAGCAGCTTAATTCCCTACAATGAGCAGTTCTTC; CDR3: CASSLIPYNEQFF